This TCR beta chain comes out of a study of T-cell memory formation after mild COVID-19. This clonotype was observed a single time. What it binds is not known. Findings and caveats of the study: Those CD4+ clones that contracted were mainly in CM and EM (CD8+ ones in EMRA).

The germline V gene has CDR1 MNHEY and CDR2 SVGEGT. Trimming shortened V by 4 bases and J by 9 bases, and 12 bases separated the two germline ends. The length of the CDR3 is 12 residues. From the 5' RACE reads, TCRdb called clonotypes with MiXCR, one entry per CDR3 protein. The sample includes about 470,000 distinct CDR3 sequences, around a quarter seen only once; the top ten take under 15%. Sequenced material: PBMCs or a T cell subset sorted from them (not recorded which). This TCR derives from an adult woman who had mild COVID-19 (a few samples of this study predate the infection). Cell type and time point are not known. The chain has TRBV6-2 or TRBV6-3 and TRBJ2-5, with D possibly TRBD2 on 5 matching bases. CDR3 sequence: CASSWAIGAQYF. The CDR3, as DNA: TGTGCCAGCAGTTGGGCCATCGGGGCCCAGTACTTC.